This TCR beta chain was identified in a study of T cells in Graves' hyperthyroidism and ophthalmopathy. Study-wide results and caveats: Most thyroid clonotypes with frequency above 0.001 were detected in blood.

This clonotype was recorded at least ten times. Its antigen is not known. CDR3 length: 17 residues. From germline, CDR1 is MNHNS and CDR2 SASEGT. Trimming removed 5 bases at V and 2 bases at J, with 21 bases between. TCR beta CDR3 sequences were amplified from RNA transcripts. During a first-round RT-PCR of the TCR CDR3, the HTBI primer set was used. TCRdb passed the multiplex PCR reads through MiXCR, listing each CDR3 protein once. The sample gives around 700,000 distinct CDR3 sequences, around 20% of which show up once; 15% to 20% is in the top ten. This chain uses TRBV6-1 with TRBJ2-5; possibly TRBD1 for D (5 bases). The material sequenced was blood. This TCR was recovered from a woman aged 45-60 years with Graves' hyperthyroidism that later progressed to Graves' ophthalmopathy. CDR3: CASSPRAAKTSQETQYF. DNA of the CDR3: TGTGCCAGCAGTCCCAGGGCCGCTAAGACGTCACAAGAGACCCAGTACTTC.